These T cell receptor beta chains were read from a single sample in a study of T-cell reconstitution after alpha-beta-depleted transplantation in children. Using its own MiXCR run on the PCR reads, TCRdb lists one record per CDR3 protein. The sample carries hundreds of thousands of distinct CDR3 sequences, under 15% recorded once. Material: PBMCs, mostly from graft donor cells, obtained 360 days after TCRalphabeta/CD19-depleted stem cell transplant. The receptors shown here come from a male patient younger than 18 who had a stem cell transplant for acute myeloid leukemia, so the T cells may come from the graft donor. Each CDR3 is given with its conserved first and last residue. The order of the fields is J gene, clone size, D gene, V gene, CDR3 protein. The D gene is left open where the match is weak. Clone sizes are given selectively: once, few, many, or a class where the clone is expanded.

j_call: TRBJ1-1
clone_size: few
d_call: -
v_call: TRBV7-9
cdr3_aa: CASSLPGGDFGAFF

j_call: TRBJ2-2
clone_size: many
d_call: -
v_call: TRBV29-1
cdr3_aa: CSVHGAEGNTGELFF

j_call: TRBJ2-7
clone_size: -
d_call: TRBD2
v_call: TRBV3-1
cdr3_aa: CASSQDPGGPDEQYF

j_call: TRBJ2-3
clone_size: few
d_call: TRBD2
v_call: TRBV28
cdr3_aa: CASSLLGLGITTDTQYF

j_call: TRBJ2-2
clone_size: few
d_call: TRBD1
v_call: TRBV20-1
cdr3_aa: CSARDRAFHTGELFF

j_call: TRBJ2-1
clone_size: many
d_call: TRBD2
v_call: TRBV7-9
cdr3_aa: CASSFITAGGYNEQFF

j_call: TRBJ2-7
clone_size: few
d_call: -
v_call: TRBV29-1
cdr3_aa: CSVERRGTAEQYF

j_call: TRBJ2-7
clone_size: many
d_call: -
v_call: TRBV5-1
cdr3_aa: CASSTLGASYEQYF

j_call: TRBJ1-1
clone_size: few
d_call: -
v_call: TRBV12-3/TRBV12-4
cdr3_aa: CASSLPPFGAWRNTEAFF

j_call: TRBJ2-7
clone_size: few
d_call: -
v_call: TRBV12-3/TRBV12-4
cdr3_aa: CASSLSGMNEQYF

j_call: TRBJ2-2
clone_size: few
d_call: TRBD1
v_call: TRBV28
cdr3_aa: CASIEGAGPNTGELFF

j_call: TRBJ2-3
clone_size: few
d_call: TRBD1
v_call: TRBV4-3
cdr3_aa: CASSQERQGAGDTQYF

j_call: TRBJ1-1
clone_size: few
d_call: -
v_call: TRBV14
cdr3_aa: CASSFRPMGLVWNTEAFF

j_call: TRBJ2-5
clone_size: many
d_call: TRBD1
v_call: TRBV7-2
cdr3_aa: CASSFGQGQETQYF

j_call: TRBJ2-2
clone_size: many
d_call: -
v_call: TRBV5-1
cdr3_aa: CASTIFRDREGTGELFF

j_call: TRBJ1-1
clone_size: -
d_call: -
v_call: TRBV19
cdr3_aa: CASRWAYEAFF

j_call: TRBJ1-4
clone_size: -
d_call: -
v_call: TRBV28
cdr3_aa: CASSLVGGANEKLFF